This is a list of T cell receptor beta chains from one sample in a study of Graves' ophthalmopathy and Graves' hyperthyroidism. TCRdb ran MiXCR on the multiplex PCR reads and lists one entry per CDR3 protein. The table includes about 640,000 distinct CDR3 sequences, about 41% detected once. The sequenced material came from peripheral blood. The receptor source for this set is an adult man with Graves' ophthalmopathy. Each CDR3 is given with its conserved first and last residue. A D gene is named only where the DNA matches it firmly. Some rows mark clone size as missing; the rest say once, few, many or name a class of expanded clone.

D	V	J	length	size	CDR3	DNA
TRBD2	TRBV6-1	TRBJ2-2	12	many	CASGEGPGELFF	TGTGCCAGCGGGGAGGGACCCGGGGAGCTGTTTTTT
NA	TRBV9	TRBJ2-7	11	NA	CASSGLIEQYF	TGTGCCAGCAGCGGGCTGATCGAGCAGTACTTC
NA	TRBV2	TRBJ2-7	13	NA	CASSSQRAYEQYF	TGTGCCAGCAGCTCCCAACGAGCCTACGAGCAGTACTTC
NA	TRBV29-1	TRBJ1-3	12	NA	CSVEGQQNTIYF	TGCAGCGTTGAAGGACAGCAGAACACCATATATTTT
TRBD2	TRBV4-2	TRBJ2-7	15	few	CASSSTGTSAIEQYF	TGTGCCAGCAGCTCAACCGGGACTAGCGCCATCGAGCAGTACTTC
NA	TRBV29-1	TRBJ2-6	18	NA	CSVGETGRTGPGANVLTF	TGCAGCGTTGGTGAGACAGGCCGGACGGGGCCCGGGGCCAACGTCCTGACTTTC
TRBD1	TRBV7-9	TRBJ1-6	11	NA	CASSLEGAIHF	TGTGCCAGCAGCTTAGAGGGGGCGATCCACTTT
NA	TRBV25-1	TRBJ1-2	14	many	CASSVRGANYGYTF	TGTGCCAGCAGTGTGCGGGGGGCGAACTATGGCTACACCTTC
TRBD1	TRBV20-1	TRBJ1-2	13	many	CSAVNRGPYGYTF	TGCAGTGCTGTTAACAGGGGGCCTTATGGCTACACCTTC
TRBD1	TRBV20-1	TRBJ2-2	13	NA	CSAPTDRDWELFF	TGCAGTGCGCCGACGGACAGGGACTGGGAGCTGTTTTTT
NA	TRBV10-3	TRBJ1-5	12	NA	CATRVGIEPQHF	TGTGCCACCAGGGTTGGCATCGAACCCCAGCATTTT
NA	TRBV7-9	TRBJ1-2	14	NA	CASSLVQPNYGYTF	TGCGCCAGCAGCTTGGTGCAGCCGAACTATGGCTACACCTTC
NA	TRBV7-8	TRBJ2-2	15	few	CASSRRTQPTGELFF	TGTGCCAGCAGCCGACGGACACAACCGACCGGGGAGCTGTTTTTT
TRBD1	TRBV5-1	TRBJ1-5	13	NA	CASSTGQQETQHF	TGCGCCAGCAGCACGGGACAGCAAGAGACCCAGCATTTT
NA	TRBV20-1	TRBJ1-2	10	many	CSAHNYGYTF	TGCAGTGCTCATAACTATGGCTACACCTTC
NA	TRBV4-1	TRBJ2-5	15	many	CASSLRQGLQETQYF	TGCGCCAGCAGCCTTCGACAGGGACTCCAAGAGACCCAGTACTTC
TRBD2	TRBV29-1	TRBJ2-1	15	NA	CSVEGLAGGYNEQFF	TGCAGCGTTGAAGGACTAGCGGGAGGCTACAATGAGCAGTTCTTC
NA	TRBV20-1	TRBJ2-7	14	NA	CSAYAGGASYEQYF	TGCAGTGCTTACGCTGGGGGAGCCTCCTACGAGCAGTACTTC
NA	TRBV5-1	TRBJ2-7	14	many	CASSLKGSSYEQYF	TGCGCCAGCAGCTTGAAAGGGAGCTCCTACGAGCAGTACTTC
NA	TRBV12-3/TRBV12-4	TRBJ1-1	14	many	CASTLGHRNTEAFF	TGTGCCAGCACCTTGGGGCACAGGAACACTGAAGCTTTCTTT
NA	TRBV6-6	TRBJ2-2	16	NA	CASSYSSGVNTGELFF	TGTGCCAGCAGTTACTCCTCGGGAGTGAACACCGGGGAGCTGTTTTTT
TRBD1	TRBV4-2	TRBJ1-6	15	many	CASSQSRDRSSPLHF	TGTGCCAGCAGCCAATCGCGGGACAGATCTTCACCCCTCCACTTT
TRBD1	TRBV2	TRBJ1-4	14	NA	CASSQGTGVEKLFF	TGTGCCAGCAGCCAAGGGACAGGGGTTGAAAAACTGTTTTTT
NA	TRBV9	TRBJ2-5	16	few	CASSPSLGDAQETQYF	TGTGCCAGCAGCCCTAGCCTGGGAGATGCCCAAGAGACCCAGTACTTC
NA	TRBV7-8	TRBJ2-7	13	many	CASTTALFKEQYF	TGTGCCAGCACTACGGCTCTATTTAAAGAGCAGTACTTC
NA	TRBV5-1	TRBJ2-2	13	NA	CASSLKPVGELFF	TGCGCCAGCAGCCTCAAGCCGGTCGGGGAGCTGTTTTTT
NA	TRBV13	TRBJ2-2	16	few	CASSLYRGPNTGELFF	TGTGCCAGCAGCTTATATCGGGGCCCGAACACCGGGGAGCTGTTTTTT
NA	TRBV2	TRBJ2-4	14	NA	CASSPLPAGNIQYF	TGTGCCAGCAGTCCCTTGCCGGCAGGGAACATTCAGTACTTC
NA	TRBV10-1	TRBJ1-1	16	many	CASIIRPLQGNTEAFF	TGCGCCAGCATCATCAGGCCCCTACAGGGGAACACTGAAGCTTTCTTT
TRBD1	TRBV10-3	TRBJ1-1	15	NA	CAISVGQGGGTEAFF	TGTGCCATCAGTGTCGGACAGGGTGGAGGAACTGAAGCTTTCTTT
NA	TRBV25-1	TRBJ2-7	13	many	CASSPQGWDEQYF	TGTGCCAGCAGTCCACAGGGATGGGACGAGCAGTACTTC
NA	TRBV10-3	TRBJ2-2	15	many	CAIRPGTTNTGELFF	TGTGCCATCAGGCCCGGGACAACAAACACCGGGGAGCTGTTTTTT
NA	TRBV19	TRBJ1-5	18	many	CASRVTGLPFYSNQPQHF	TGTGCCAGTAGGGTTACCGGGCTCCCCTTTTATAGCAATCAGCCCCAGCATTTT
NA	TRBV9	TRBJ2-6	16	NA	CASSPTGGAGANVLTF	TGCGCCAGCAGCCCAACCGGGGGCGCTGGGGCCAACGTCCTGACTTTC
NA	TRBV5-1	TRBJ1-1	12	many	CASSFGGGEAFF	TGTGCCAGCAGCTTCGGGGGCGGCGAAGCTTTCTTT
NA	TRBV7-3	TRBJ2-7	13	once	CASSQVRMDEQYF	TGTGCCAGCAGCCAAGTCAGGATGGACGAGCAGTACTTC
TRBD1	TRBV24-1	TRBJ1-2	15	many	CATSDRVQGVYGYTF	TGTGCCACCAGTGATCGAGTGCAGGGGGTCTATGGCTACACCTTC
TRBD1	TRBV2	TRBJ1-4	16	NA	CASRVQWGQGSEKLFF	TGTGCCAGCAGAGTGCAATGGGGACAGGGGAGTGAAAAACTGTTTTTT
NA	TRBV5-1	TRBJ2-3	15	NA	CASSFTSYGPDTQYF	TGCGCCAGCAGCTTCACTAGCTACGGTCCAGATACGCAGTATTTT
NA	TRBV4-1	TRBJ1-5	14	NA	CASSQGAGVQPQHF	TGCGCCAGCAGCCAAGGGGCAGGGGTTCAGCCCCAGCATTTT
NA	TRBV25-1	TRBJ1-4	15	NA	CASSDLQVDNEKLFF	TGTGCCAGCAGCGACCTACAGGTTGATAATGAAAAACTGTTTTTT
TRBD1	TRBV10-3	TRBJ2-7	14	few	CASRDRSQGDEQYF	TGTGCCAGCAGGGACAGGTCCCAGGGGGACGAGCAGTACTTC
NA	TRBV7-9	TRBJ2-1	15	NA	CASSSTSGYSNEQFF	TGTGCCAGCAGCTCAACCTCGGGGTATAGTAATGAGCAGTTCTTC
NA	TRBV2	TRBJ1-3	15	few	CASSPGLSSGNTIYF	TGTGCCAGCAGTCCGGGCCTGAGCTCTGGAAACACCATATATTTT
TRBD2	TRBV24-1	TRBJ2-5	15	NA	CATGTSGGPWETQYF	TGTGCCACCGGGACTAGCGGGGGGCCGTGGGAGACCCAGTACTTC
TRBD1	TRBV10-3	TRBJ1-2	14	NA	CAIGRDSENYGYTF	TGTGCCATCGGGCGGGACAGTGAGAACTATGGCTACACCTTC
NA	TRBV20-1	TRBJ2-2	13	many	CSASVAYTGELFF	TGCAGTGCTAGCGTAGCCTACACCGGGGAGCTGTTTTTT
NA	TRBV7-7	TRBJ1-1	12	NA	CARRQLNTEAFF	TGTGCTAGACGCCAACTGAACACTGAAGCTTTCTTT
TRBD2	TRBV3-1	TRBJ2-7	16	NA	CASSPDPGLATYEQYF	TGTGCCAGCAGCCCAGATCCGGGACTAGCCACCTACGAGCAGTACTTC
TRBD2	TRBV4-2	TRBJ2-7	15	few	CASSQRAGGSYEQYF	TGTGCCAGCAGCCAAAGAGCGGGAGGGTCCTACGAGCAGTACTTC
NA	TRBV10-3	TRBJ1-5	15	NA	CAISSRDYSNQPQHF	TGTGCCATCAGTTCTAGGGACTATAGCAATCAGCCCCAGCATTTT
NA	TRBV12-3/TRBV12-4	TRBJ2-5	16	NA	CASSFGAAISGKTQYF	TGTGCCAGCAGTTTCGGGGCGGCTATCAGTGGGAAGACCCAGTACTTC
TRBD1	TRBV2	TRBJ2-3	14	few	CASSKGQTTDTQYF	TGTGCCAGCAGCAAGGGACAGACCACAGATACGCAGTATTTT
NA	TRBV7-9	TRBJ1-5	14	many	CASSLTQGDQPQHF	TGTGCCAGCAGCTTAACACAGGGAGATCAGCCCCAGCATTTT
NA	TRBV5-1	TRBJ2-7	16	many	CASSSRSAGIPREQYF	TGCGCCAGCAGCTCCCGATCTGCCGGGATTCCTAGGGAACAGTACTTC
NA	TRBV10-3	TRBJ2-6	18	once	CAISESGDNRSGANVLTF	TGTGCCATCAGTGAGTCGGGGGACAACCGCTCTGGGGCCAACGTCCTGACTTTC
NA	TRBV7-9	TRBJ1-1	16	few	CASSHLGGSGIPEAFF	TGTGCCAGCAGCCACCTCGGGGGTTCCGGAATCCCTGAAGCTTTCTTT
NA	TRBV10-3	TRBJ1-5	14	once	CAISEPEARSYEHF	TGTGCCATCAGTGAGCCGGAAGCGAGGTCCTACGAGCATTTT
TRBD1	TRBV2	TRBJ2-7	15	few	CASSPSRGQPYEQYF	TGTGCCAGCAGTCCCTCTCGGGGACAGCCCTACGAGCAGTACTTC